This entry concerns a single T cell receptor (beta chain). Its antigen specificity is not known. No qualities accompany the bases; no much larger clone lies one base away. To demonstrate the VDJtools post-analysis software, TCR beta repertoires were profiled from the peripheral blood of about 14 young patients with multiple sclerosis. Multiple sclerosis patients were children and adolescents aged 6 to 15 years. CDR1 SQVTM and CDR2 ANQGSEA were looked up in the germline V gene. The CDR3, cysteine through phenylalanine, is 13 amino acids long. The retained sequence is limited to the CDR3, 39 bases, with the frame set at the first base. This entry belongs to a study of post-analysis software for immune sequencing data (dated by TCRdb to about 2015). Notes on the research overall: Relapsing-remitting, secondary progressive and progressive-relapsing multiple sclerosis were recorded as disease courses, and subtype annotation was lacking for some patients. A subset of samples was prepared in parallel using single-end sample barcoding, then pooled and co-amplified after Illumina adapter ligation. The multiple sclerosis patient repertoires were compared with ten to eleven previously published healthy control repertoires from donors aged about 6 to 26 years. Findings and caveats that apply to the study as a whole: The multiple sclerosis patient group was slightly younger than the control group. Four to six TRBV segments, including TRBV5-6, TRBV5-1 and TRBV20-1, were significantly more frequent in patients than controls. Multiple sclerosis patients had significantly lower normalized Chao1 diversity than controls, a result that suggests substantial peripheral T-cell clonal expansion. Strong co-clustering of samples prepared in the same batch was shown by direct clustering with F measure, prompting a batch-effect correction.

Libraries were made using PCR. The sequencing machine was an Illumina HiSeq 2500. Unique molecular identifiers were incorporated into TCR beta cDNA libraries to reduce PCR and sequencing biases. Some 500,000 cDNA molecules were obtained for every 1 to 10 million input T cells, so each molecule roughly corresponded to one T cell. The same protocol used for the earlier healthy control dataset was applied to prepare and sequence the patient libraries. Within a given batch, samples were prepared together, multiplexed and sequenced on the same HiSeq lane. The authors' analysis ran thus. MIGEC handled the raw barcoded reads, throwing out single-read molecular identifier groups before consensus assembly and CDR3 extraction. Clonotype tables were post-analysed with VDJtools, and diversity was normalized by down-sampling all datasets to the smallest sample size. Repertoire overlap clustering matched CDR3 amino acid but not nucleotide sequences to correct batch-related cross-sample contamination. TCRdb applied fastp at Q25 and MiXCR to the public reads, then kept only in-frame beta chains. Entries that share a CDR3 protein sequence are merged under the most common genes and DNA. TCRdb's processing, not the study's, gives the V and J calls here. Across this sample there are about half a million distinct CDR3 sequences, with 34% seen only once. Jointly, the top ten make up approximately 5.4% of the sample.

The source material was blood. The rearrangement joined TRBV29-1 to TRBJ2-7; the D gene assignment is ambiguous. The J call may be mistaken, given a closer DNA end match to TRBJ2-5. This receptor was identified in a girl aged 2-17 years with multiple sclerosis. The DNA sequence is given as TGCAGCGTTGAAGCGGCACGACAAGAGACCCAGTACTTC. Its product reads: CSVEAARQETQYF.